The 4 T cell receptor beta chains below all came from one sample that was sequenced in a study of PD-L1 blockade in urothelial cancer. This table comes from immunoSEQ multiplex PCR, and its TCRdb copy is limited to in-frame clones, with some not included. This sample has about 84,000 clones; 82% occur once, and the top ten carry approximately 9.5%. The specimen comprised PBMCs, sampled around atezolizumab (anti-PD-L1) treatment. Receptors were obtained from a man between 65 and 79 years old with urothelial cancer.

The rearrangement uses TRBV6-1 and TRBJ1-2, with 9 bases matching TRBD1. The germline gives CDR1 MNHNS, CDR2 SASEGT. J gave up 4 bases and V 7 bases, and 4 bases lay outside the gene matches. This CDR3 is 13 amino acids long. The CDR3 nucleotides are TGTGCCAGCATCCGACAGGGGGTCTATGGCTACACCTTC. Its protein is CASIRQGVYGYTF.

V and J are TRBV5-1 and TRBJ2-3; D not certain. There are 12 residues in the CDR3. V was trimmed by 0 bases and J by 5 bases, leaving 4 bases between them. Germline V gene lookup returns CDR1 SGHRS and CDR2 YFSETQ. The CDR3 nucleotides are TGCGCCAGCAGCTTGGGACAAGATACGCAGTATTTT. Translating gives CASSLGQDTQYF.

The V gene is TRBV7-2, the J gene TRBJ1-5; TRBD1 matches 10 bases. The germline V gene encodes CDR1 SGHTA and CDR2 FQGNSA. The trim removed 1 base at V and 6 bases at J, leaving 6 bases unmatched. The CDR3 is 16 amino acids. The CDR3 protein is CASSLGGTGVAQPQHF. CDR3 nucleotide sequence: TGTGCCAGCAGCTTAGGCGGGACAGGGGTGGCTCAGCCCCAGCATTTT.

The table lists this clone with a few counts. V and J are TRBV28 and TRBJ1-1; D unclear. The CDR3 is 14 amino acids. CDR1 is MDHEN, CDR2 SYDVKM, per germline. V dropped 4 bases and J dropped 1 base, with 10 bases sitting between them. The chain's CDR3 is CASSSSAGNTEAFF. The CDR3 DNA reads TGTGCCAGCAGTTCCTCGGCAGGGAACACTGAAGCTTTCTTT.